This TCR beta chain came from a study of T cells after yellow fever vaccination. Germline V gene sequence: CDR1 SGHRS, CDR2 YFSETQ. This CDR3 has 13 amino acids. V dropped 4 bases and J dropped 7 bases, with 14 bases sitting between them. To note about this clonotype: What it recognizes is unknown. With a much larger clone just one base away, this may be a read error.

Findings of the study overall: Just a small share of clonotypes turned up in the CD4 compartment as well as the CD8 compartment. FACS-sorted repertoires could harbor abundant contaminating bulk-population clonotypes.

5'RACE template switching added a universal primer site and UMIs to TCR cDNA. One entry per CDR3 protein, called by TCRdb with MiXCR from the 5' RACE reads. The profile shows around 250,000 distinct CDR3 sequences, about 5.2% of them singletons. V and J are TRBV5-1 and TRBJ2-5, with D possibly TRBD2 on 5 matching bases. This clonotype originated in a man in his late teens or twenties who received the YFV17D yellow fever vaccine. Sequencing used CD4+ T cells sorted from PBMCs, obtained on the day of the yellow fever booster vaccination. This CDR3 is CASSRTRWGTQYF. CDR3 nucleotide sequence: TGCGCCAGCAGCCGGACTCGGTGGGGGACCCAGTACTTC.